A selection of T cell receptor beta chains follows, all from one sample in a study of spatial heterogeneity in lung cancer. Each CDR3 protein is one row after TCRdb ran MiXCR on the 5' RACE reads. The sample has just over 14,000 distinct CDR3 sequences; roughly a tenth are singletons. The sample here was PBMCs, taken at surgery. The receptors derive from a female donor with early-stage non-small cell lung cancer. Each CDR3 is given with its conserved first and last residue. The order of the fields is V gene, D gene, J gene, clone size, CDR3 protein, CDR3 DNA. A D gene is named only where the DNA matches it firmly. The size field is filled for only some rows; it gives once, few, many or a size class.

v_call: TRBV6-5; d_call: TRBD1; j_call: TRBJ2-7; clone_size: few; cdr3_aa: CASSSTGGFYEQYF; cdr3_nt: TGTGCCAGCAGTTCCACAGGGGGATTCTACGAGCAGTACTTC
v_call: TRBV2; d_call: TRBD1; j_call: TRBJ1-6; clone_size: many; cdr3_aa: CASSVHRGTNSPLHF; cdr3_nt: TGTGCCAGCAGTGTGCACAGGGGAACTAATTCACCCCTCCACTTT
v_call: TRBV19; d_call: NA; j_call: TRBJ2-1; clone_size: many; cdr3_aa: CASTGGGGAYNEQFF; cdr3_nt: TGTGCCAGCACCGGAGGTGGTGGTGCCTACAATGAGCAGTTCTTC
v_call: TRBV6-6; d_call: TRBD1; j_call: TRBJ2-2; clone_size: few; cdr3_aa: CASSYPGQGSIHITGELFF; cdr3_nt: TGTGCCAGCAGTTACCCGGGACAGGGTTCGATCCATATTACCGGGGAGCTGTTTTTT
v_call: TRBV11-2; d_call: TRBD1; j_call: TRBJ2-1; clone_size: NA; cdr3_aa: CASSPGTGTYNEQFF; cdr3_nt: TGTGCCAGCAGCCCCGGGACAGGGACCTACAATGAGCAGTTCTTC
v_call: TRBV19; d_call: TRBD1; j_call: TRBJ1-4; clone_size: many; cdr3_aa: CASSEGTGNEKLFF; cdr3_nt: TGTGCCAGTAGTGAGGGGACAGGAAATGAAAAACTGTTTTTT
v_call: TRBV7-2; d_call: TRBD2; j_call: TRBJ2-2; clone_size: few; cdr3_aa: CASSLGGLASGELFF; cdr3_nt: TGTGCCAGCAGCTTAGGGGGACTAGCCTCCGGGGAGCTGTTTTTT
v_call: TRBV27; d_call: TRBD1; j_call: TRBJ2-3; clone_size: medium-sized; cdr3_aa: CASSKKRGQGLTDTQYF; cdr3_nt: TGTGCCAGCAGTAAGAAAAGAGGACAGGGCCTCACAGATACGCAGTATTTT
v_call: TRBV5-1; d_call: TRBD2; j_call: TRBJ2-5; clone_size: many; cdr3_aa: CASSSGGGRIETQYF; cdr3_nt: TGCGCCAGCAGTTCCGGGGGGGGCCGGATAGAGACCCAGTACTTC
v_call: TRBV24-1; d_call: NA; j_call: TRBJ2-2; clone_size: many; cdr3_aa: CATSDFNTGELFF; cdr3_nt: TGTGCCACCAGTGATTTCAACACCGGGGAGCTGTTTTTT
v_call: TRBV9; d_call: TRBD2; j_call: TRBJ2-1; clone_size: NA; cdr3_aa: CASSEGLADHNEQFF; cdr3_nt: TGTGCCAGCAGCGAGGGACTAGCGGACCACAATGAGCAGTTCTTC
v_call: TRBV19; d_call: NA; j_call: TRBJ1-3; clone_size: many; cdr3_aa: CASSTVEGRSGNTIYF; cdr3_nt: TGTGCCAGTAGTACGGTCGAAGGGCGCTCTGGAAACACCATATATTTT
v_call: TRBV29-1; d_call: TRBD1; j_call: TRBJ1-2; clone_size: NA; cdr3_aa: CSVEEFQGDGYTF; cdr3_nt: TGCAGCGTTGAAGAATTTCAGGGGGACGGCTACACCTTC
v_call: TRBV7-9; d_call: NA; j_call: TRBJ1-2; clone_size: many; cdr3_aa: CASSLSNYGYTF; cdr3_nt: TGTGCCAGCAGCTTGAGTAACTATGGCTACACCTTC
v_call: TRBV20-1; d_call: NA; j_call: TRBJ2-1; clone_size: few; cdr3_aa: CSARGAPGRKANEQFF; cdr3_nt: TGCAGTGCTAGAGGGGCCCCGGGACGCAAAGCGAATGAGCAGTTCTTC
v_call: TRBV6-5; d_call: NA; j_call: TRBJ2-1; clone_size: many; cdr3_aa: CASSYLSARGEQFF; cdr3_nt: TGTGCCAGCAGTTACCTTTCCGCCCGGGGAGAGCAGTTCTTC
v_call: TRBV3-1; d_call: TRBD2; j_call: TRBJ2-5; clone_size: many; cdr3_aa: CASSQASGGRQETQYF; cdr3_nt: TGTGCCAGCAGCCAAGCTAGCGGGGGCCGACAAGAGACCCAGTACTTC
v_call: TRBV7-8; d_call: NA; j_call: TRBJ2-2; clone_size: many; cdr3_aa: CASSLAGVPGGGELFF; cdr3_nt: TGTGCCAGCAGCTTAGCGGGGGTCCCAGGCGGCGGGGAGCTGTTTTTT
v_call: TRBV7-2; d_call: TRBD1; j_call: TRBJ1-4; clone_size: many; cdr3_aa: CASSQGVAPNEKLFF; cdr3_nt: TGTGCCAGCAGCCAGGGGGTTGCGCCTAATGAAAAACTGTTTTTT
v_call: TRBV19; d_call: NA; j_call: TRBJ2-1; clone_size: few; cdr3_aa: CASSIISGSSNEQFF; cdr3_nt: TGTGCCAGTAGTATAATCTCAGGGTCCAGCAATGAGCAGTTCTTC
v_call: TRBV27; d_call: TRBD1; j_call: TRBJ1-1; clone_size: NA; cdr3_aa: CASIPGQGATEAFF; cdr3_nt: TGTGCCAGCATCCCGGGACAGGGGGCGACTGAAGCTTTCTTT
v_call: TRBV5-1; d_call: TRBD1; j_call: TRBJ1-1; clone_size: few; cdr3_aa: CASSLWTGGAYTEAFF; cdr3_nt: TGCGCCAGCAGCTTATGGACAGGGGGGGCGTACACTGAAGCTTTCTTT
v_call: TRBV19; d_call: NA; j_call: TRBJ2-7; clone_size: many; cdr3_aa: CASSIQDSYEQYF; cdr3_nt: TGTGCCAGTAGTATTCAGGACTCCTACGAGCAGTACTTC
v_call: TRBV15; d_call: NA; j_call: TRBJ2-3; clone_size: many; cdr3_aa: CATSRESRSSQAFTYTQYF; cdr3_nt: TGTGCCACCAGCAGAGAGTCTCGGTCGTCGCAGGCTTTCACATATACGCAGTATTTT
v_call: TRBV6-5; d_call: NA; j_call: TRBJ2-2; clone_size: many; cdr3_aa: CASSRATGELFF; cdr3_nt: TGTGCCAGCAGCCGAGCCACCGGGGAGCTGTTTTTT
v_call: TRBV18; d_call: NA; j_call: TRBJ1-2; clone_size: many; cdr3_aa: CASSPSDSYSGYTF; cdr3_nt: TGTGCCAGCTCACCATCGGACTCCTACTCTGGCTACACCTTC
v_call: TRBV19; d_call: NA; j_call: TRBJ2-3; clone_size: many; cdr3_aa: CASSPDVGLAF; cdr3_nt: TGTGCCAGTAGCCCTGACGTCGGCCTCGCTTTT
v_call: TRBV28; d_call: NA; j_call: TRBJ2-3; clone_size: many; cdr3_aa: CASSGFSTDTQYF; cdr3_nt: TGTGCCAGCAGCGGGTTTAGCACAGATACGCAGTATTTT
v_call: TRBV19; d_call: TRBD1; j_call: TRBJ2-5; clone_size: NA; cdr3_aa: CASSHGTGIQETQYF; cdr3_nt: TGTGCCAGTAGCCACGGGACAGGCATTCAAGAGACCCAGTACTTC
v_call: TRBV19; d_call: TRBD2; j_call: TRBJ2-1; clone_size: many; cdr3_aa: CASGGSFSYNEQFF; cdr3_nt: TGTGCCAGCGGGGGGTCCTTTTCCTACAATGAGCAGTTCTTC
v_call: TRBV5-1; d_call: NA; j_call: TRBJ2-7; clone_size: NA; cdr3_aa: CASARGDTSYEQYF; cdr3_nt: TGCGCCAGCGCGCGCGGGGACACTTCCTACGAGCAGTACTTC